The 10 T cell receptor beta chains listed next were all sequenced from one sample in a study of cytotoxic CD8 clonotypes in ibrutinib-treated CLL. Here immunoSEQ multiplex PCR was the method, and the copy in TCRdb shows in-frame clones only, minus some. Of roughly 30,000 clones listed, 76% are singletons. The sequencing used PBMCs, collected after 36 months of ibrutinib treatment. All receptors derive from a human donor with chronic lymphocytic leukemia.

The gene calls are TRBV2 and TRBJ2-7; D unclear. The germline V gene has CDR1 SNHLY and CDR2 FYNNEI. This CDR3 is built from 13 residues. Trimming removed 7 bases from V and 6 bases from J, with 16 bases in between. CDR3 region: CASNRLGSGEQYF. The CDR3, as DNA: TGTGCCAGCAATAGGTTGGGATCAGGCGAGCAGTACTTC.

J is TRBJ1-2 and V is TRBV7-8; D not certain. This CDR3 has 15 amino acids. Germline V lookup: CDR1 SGHVS, CDR2 FQNEAQ. Trimming removed 2 bases at V and 7 bases at J, with 17 bases between. The CDR3 loop is CASSLHKGPWAGYTF. CDR3 nucleotide sequence: TGTGCCAGCAGCTTACACAAGGGCCCATGGGCTGGCTACACCTTC.

The chain carries TRBV7-3 and TRBJ2-3; 7 bases fit TRBD2. CDR3 length equals 15 residues. Germline V lookup: CDR1 SGHTA, CDR2 FQGTGA. Trimming at V came to 4 bases and at J to 3 bases, leaving 7 bases not matched to a gene. The CDR3, as DNA: TGTGCCAGCAGCTCGGGAGGAGAGGGGACAGATACGCAGTATTTT. Translating gives CASSSGGEGTDTQYF.

This clone was seen more than once but under ten times. The CDR3 DNA reads TGTGCCAGCAGCTCTAGCGGGGGGCACTACAATGAGCAGTTCTTC. Protein product: CASSSSGGHYNEQFF. The V call is TRBV7-9, the J call TRBJ2-1; TRBD2 aligns across 11 bases. The germline CDR1 and CDR2 sequences are SEHNR and FQNEAQ (reference sequence). The CDR3 has 15 residues. J lost 3 bases, V lost 4 bases, and 2 bases had no gene match.

V gene TRBV18 combines with J gene TRBJ1-2, with 10 positions matching TRBD1. The length of the CDR3 is 16 residues. Germline CDR1 reads KGHSH; CDR2 reads LQKENI. V shed 6 bases, J shed 5 bases, and the junction held 12 bases outside the gene matches. DNA for the CDR3: TGTGCCAGCTCCAACCTGGGGACAGGGGACGCTTATGGCTACACCTTC. This sequence encodes CASSNLGTGDAYGYTF.

J is TRBJ2-7 and V is TRBV2; possibly TRBD2 for D (6 bases). Deletions cut 6 bases from V and 3 bases from J, with 12 bases between. The V gene's germline CDR1 is SNHLY and CDR2 FYNNEI. The CDR3 covers 13 residues. CDR3 bases: TGTGCCAGCAGCCGCGGGGAGTACTACGAGCAGTACTTC. Its translation is CASSRGEYYEQYF. The full variable domain, with the rest looked up from reference TRBV2 and TRBJ2-7, is EPEVTQTPSHQVTQMGQEVILRCVPISNHLYFYWYRQILGQKVEFLVSFYNNEISEKSEIFDDQFSVERPDGSNFTLKIRSTKLEDSAMYFCASSRGEYYEQYFGPGTRLTVT.

The J gene is TRBJ2-5, the V gene TRBV25-1; 9 nucleotides match TRBD1. V dropped 2 bases and J dropped 5; count of bases not matched to a gene: 6. The germline CDR1 and CDR2 sequences are MGHDK and SYGVNS. This CDR3 comprises 15 residues. The CDR3 loop is CASSELQGAGETQYF. Written as DNA, the CDR3 is TGTGCCAGCAGTGAACTACAGGGGGCTGGGGAGACCCAGTACTTC.

Only a few counts were recorded for this clone. The chain joins TRBV5-6 to TRBJ1-4; D gene unclear. With 7 bases removed from V and 10 bases from J, the gap between germline ends came to 23 bases. This CDR3 is built from 15 residues. The germline gives CDR1 SGHDT, CDR2 YYEEEE. The DNA of the CDR3 is TGTGCCAGCGGTGAAGCCGGGGAGACGTTGGGAAAACTGTTTTTT. The encoded protein is CASGEAGETLGKLFF.

V gene TRBV6-5 combines with J gene TRBJ2-3; D ambiguous. The length of the CDR3 is 16 residues. Trimming took off 0 bases at V and 0 bases at J, with 10 bases between the two ends. Germline assignment: CDR1 MNHEY and CDR2 SVGAGI. In DNA form, the CDR3 reads TGTGCCAGCAGTTACTCGGCATTCTCAAGCACAGATACGCAGTATTTT. It specifies CASSYSAFSSTDTQYF.

This chain joins TRBV4-2 and TRBJ1-2; 8 bases are shared with TRBD1. CDR1 LGHNA and CDR2 YNFKEQ come from the germline V gene. Trimming took 1 base from V and 3 from J; bases not matched to a gene: 10. This CDR3 spans 17 amino acids. The CDR3 bases are TGTGCCAGCAGCCAAGTAATTGGACAGGGTGCCTACTATGGCTACACCTTC. It translates to CASSQVIGQGAYYGYTF.